The 26 T cell receptor beta chains below all came from one sample that was sequenced in a study of Ad26.COV2.S vaccination and SARS-CoV-2 variants. The assay was immunoSEQ multiplex PCR, and TCRdb's table has in-frame clones only and misses some. The table lists 150,000 to 200,000 clones, 70% to 90% of them singletons. The sample consisted of peripheral blood, taken after recovery from COVID-19. The origin of the receptors is a human donor who had recovered from COVID-19.

The rearrangement joins TRBV6-6 to TRBJ1-4, with D possibly being TRBD1 (6 bases). Trimming pared 6 bases from V and 5 bases from J, leaving 13 bases between. CDR3 size: 14 residues. Looked up from germline, CDR1 is MNHNY and CDR2 is SVGAGI (reference sequence). Here the CDR3 reads CASSPRTENEKLFF. CDR3 nucleotide sequence: TGTGCCAGCAGCCCTCGGACAGAGAATGAAAAACTGTTTTTT.

The rearrangement joins TRBV5-1 to TRBJ2-7; 10 bases map to TRBD1. V lost 4 bases, J lost 5 bases, and 9 bases stayed unmatched. Germline V gene sequence: CDR1 SGHRS, CDR2 YFSETQ. This CDR3 is built from 15 residues. CDR3 sequence: CASSVGQGNGNEQYF. In DNA, the CDR3 is TGCGCCAGCAGCGTGGGACAGGGGAACGGGAACGAGCAGTACTTC.

The chain couples TRBV4-1 to TRBJ2-7; 7 bases are a match to TRBD1. Germline V lookup: CDR1 MGHRA, CDR2 YSYEKL. CDR3 length: 16 amino acids. V dropped 4 bases and J dropped 0; count of bases not matched to a gene: 9. The CDR3 loop is CASSPSTGVYSYEQYF. The CDR3 DNA is TGCGCCAGCAGCCCCTCAACAGGGGTGTACTCCTACGAGCAGTACTTC.

This chain connects TRBV11-3 to TRBJ2-7; D may be TRBD1 (5 bases). The CDR3 has 17 residues. Germline CDR1 SGHNT, CDR2 YENEEA. V lost 5 bases, J lost 3 bases, and 23 bases lay in between. This chain's CDR3 is CASSLPVSIQEIYEQYF. The CDR3 nucleotides are TGTGCCAGCAGCCTACCCGTGTCAATACAGGAAATCTACGAGCAGTACTTC.

This clone was counted a few times. The chain links TRBV19 to TRBJ2-7; 9 nucleotides line up with TRBD2. This CDR3 spans 15 amino acids. J lost 6 bases, V lost 5 bases, and 11 bases had no gene match. The germline CDR1 and CDR2 sequences are LNHDA and SQIVND (reference sequence). CDR3 bases: TGTGCCAGTAGTCCTGGGAGGGTAGCGGGAGCCGAGCAGTACTTC. Residues: CASSPGRVAGAEQYF.

This sequence joins TRBV6-1 and TRBJ2-1, with D hard to call. CDR1 is MNHNS, CDR2 SASEGT, per germline. V was trimmed by 1 base and J by 5 bases, leaving 12 bases between them. The CDR3 loop spans 15 amino acids. CDR3 DNA: TGTGCCAGCAGTGAAGAGTCTTTCTTGGACAATGAGCAGTTCTTC. It yields the protein CASSEESFLDNEQFF.

CDR3 in DNA: TGCAGCGTCGGACTTGGGCGGGGCACCGGGGAGCTGTTTTTT. It encodes CSVGLGRGTGELFF. V gene TRBV29-1 combines with J gene TRBJ2-2; tentative D call: TRBD2 (6 bases). Per germline, CDR1 SQVTM and CDR2 ANQGSEA. The V end lost 6 bases, the J end lost 4 bases, and 15 bases lay between the germline ends. This CDR3 has 14 residues.

V and J are TRBV3-1 (or the pseudogene TRBV3-2) and TRBJ2-3; 7 positions agree with TRBD2. CDR1 is LGHDT and CDR2 is YNNKEL in the germline V gene (reference sequence). The CDR3 covers 16 residues. The J segment lost 8 bases and the V segment lost 4 bases, leaving 15 bases of the junction unmatched. The CDR3 DNA follows: TGTGCCAGCAGCCTGACGGGCGGGGGTCAGAGGGGTACGCAGTATTTT. Translated, it gives CASSLTGGGQRGTQYF.

V and J are TRBV18 and TRBJ2-1, with 7 bases identical to TRBD2. The germline V gene has CDR1 KGHSH and CDR2 LQKENI. The CDR3 covers 15 residues. The V and J ends lost 3 bases and 3 bases, in that order; junction bases with no gene match: 5. The CDR3 reads CASSPPGGNYNEQFF. The CDR3 DNA sequence: TGTGCCAGCTCACCCCCCGGGGGGAACTACAATGAGCAGTTCTTC.

This clone was seen a single time. J is TRBJ1-1 and V is TRBV18; no definite D call. Looked up from germline, CDR1 is KGHSH and CDR2 is LQKENI. This CDR3 is 13 amino acids long. V dropped 6 bases and J dropped 8 bases, with 16 bases sitting between them. This CDR3 is CASSPGRVGEAFF. In DNA, the CDR3 is TGTGCCAGCTCCCCTGGAAGGGTGGGCGAAGCTTTCTTT.

CDR3 sequence: CATSRVPEGDQPQHF. CDR3 nucleotide sequence: TGTGCCACCAGCAGAGTACCGGAGGGGGATCAGCCCCAGCATTTT. The chain links TRBV15 to TRBJ1-5, with D perhaps TRBD1 (6 bases). The CDR3 covers 15 residues. In germline, CDR1 is LNHNV, CDR2 YYDKDF (reference sequence). Trimming removed 1 base from V and 5 bases from J, with 12 bases in between.

This chain connects TRBV12-3 or TRBV12-4 to TRBJ2-2; D is undetermined. V lost 6 bases and J lost 8, with 10 bases in between. The CDR3 runs to 12 residues. In DNA, the CDR3 is TGTGCCAGCAGCCCCAACCGGGGGGAGCTGTTTTTT. This encodes CASSPNRGELFF.

This chain links TRBV7-7 with TRBJ2-3, with 11 bases lining up with TRBD2. There are 15 residues in the CDR3. V gave up 3 bases and J gave up 1 base; unmatched junction bases: 0. Germline V gene data show CDR1 as SSHAT and CDR2 as FNYEAQ (reference sequence). The CDR3: CASSLGLAGTDTQYF. DNA of the CDR3: TGTGCCAGCAGCTTGGGACTAGCGGGCACAGATACGCAGTATTTT.

The chain is built from TRBV5-1 and TRBJ2-7; 11 nucleotides match TRBD2. Per germline, CDR1 SGHRS and CDR2 YFSETQ. The ends lost 4 bases at V and 2 bases at J; junction bases unmatched: 5. CDR3 length: 15 residues. The CDR3 bases are TGCGCCAGCAGCGAACTAGCGGGGGACGCCTACGAGCAGTACTTC. Translating it yields CASSELAGDAYEQYF.

The chain couples TRBV7-3 to TRBJ2-3, with D possibly TRBD2 on 6 matching bases. The CDR3 extends over 19 amino acids. Germline CDR1 is SGHTA and CDR2 is FQGTGA. V was pared by 0 bases and J by 0 bases, with 19 bases between. CDR3 sequence reads: CASSLTAGQGKTSTDTQYF. CDR3 bases: TGTGCCAGCAGCTTAACCGCGGGGCAGGGAAAGACTAGCACAGATACGCAGTATTTT.

The rearrangement links TRBV29-1 to TRBJ1-1; no clear D. Trimming removed 2 bases from V and 6 bases from J, with 4 bases in between. The CDR3 is 10 residues long. Looked up from germline, CDR1 is SQVTM and CDR2 is ANQGSEA. The CDR3 is CSVETSEAFF. CDR3 coding DNA: TGCAGCGTTGAAACGTCTGAAGCTTTCTTT.

CDR3 amino acids: CATSRPLGQIDYNEQFF. In nucleotides, the CDR3 is TGTGCCACCAGCAGGCCTCTCGGTCAAATTGACTACAATGAGCAGTTCTTC. This chain links TRBV15 with TRBJ2-1; the D is unclear. CDR3 size: 17 residues. The ends were cut back, 3 bases at V and 3 bases at J, with 18 bases in the middle. Germline V CDR1 and CDR2: LNHNV, YYDKDF (reference sequence).

This chain connects TRBV3-1 (or the pseudogene TRBV3-2) to TRBJ2-5; perhaps TRBD2 as D (5 bases). The CDR3 extends over 15 amino acids. Germline values: CDR1 LGHDT, CDR2 YNNKEL (reference sequence). Trimming shortened V by 1 base and J by 4 bases, and 13 bases separated the two germline ends. The CDR3 region is CASSQGATSTETQYF. The CDR3 DNA reads as TGTGCCAGCAGCCAAGGGGCTACTAGTACAGAGACCCAGTACTTC.

The chain employs TRBV10-3 and TRBJ1-1; no definite D call. Germline lookup yields CDR1 ENHRY and CDR2 SYGVKD. This CDR3 comprises 13 residues. V was clipped by 7 bases and J by 7 bases, with 16 bases between them. The CDR3, as DNA: TGTGCCATCACCCACGACCAAGCGAGTGAAGCTTTCTTT. Translating it yields CAITHDQASEAFF.

CDR3 in amino acids: CASRLTGTSGRVEETQYF. The CDR3 bases are TGTGCAAGTCGTTTAACCGGGACTAGCGGGAGGGTAGAAGAGACCCAGTACTTC. The gene calls are TRBV12-2 and TRBJ2-5; the table gives TRBD2 as D, unverified against the DNA. TRBV12-2 is listed as a pseudogene. The CDR3 runs 18 residues.

V is TRBV11-2 and J is TRBJ1-6; D is undetermined. The germline V gene encodes CDR1 SGHAT and CDR2 FQNNGV. V dropped 0 bases and J dropped 7 bases, with 10 bases sitting between them. This CDR3 contains 15 residues. CDR3 in DNA: TGTGCCAGCAGCTTAGATCCCTCGGAGAATTCACCCCTCCACTTT. Residues: CASSLDPSENSPLHF. Supplemented by reference TRBV11-2 and TRBJ1-6, the full variable domain reads EAGVAQSPRYKIIEKRQSVAFWCNPISGHATLYWYQQILGQGPKLLIQFQNNGVVDDSQLPKDRFSAERLKGVDSTLKIQPAKLEDSAVYLCASSLDPSENSPLHFGNGTRLTVT.

The V call is TRBV14, the J call TRBJ1-1; D gene unclear. Germline CDR1 and CDR2: SGHDN and FVKESK. The CDR3 spans 12 residues. V was cut by 4 bases and J by 4 bases, with 7 bases left in between. The CDR3, as DNA: TGTGCCAGCAGCCTAGCAGGCACTGAAGCTTTCTTT. Amino acids: CASSLAGTEAFF.

This clone was seen a few times. The V gene is TRBV7-9, the J gene TRBJ1-1; D is unresolved. Germline V lookup: CDR1 SEHNR, CDR2 FQNEAQ (reference sequence). The germline V and J ends were trimmed by 6 bases and 4 bases, with 15 bases remaining between them. This CDR3 contains 14 residues. DNA of the CDR3: TGTGCCAGCAGGGAGGGTAGTTGGGCCACTGAAGCTTTCTTT. Translated: CASREGSWATEAFF.

This clone was observed a single time. The rearrangement joins TRBV5-1 to TRBJ2-7; tentatively, D is TRBD2 (5 bases). V lost 1 base and J lost 6, with 8 bases in between. CDR1 SGHRS and CDR2 YFSETQ come from the germline V gene. CDR3 length equals 12 residues. This chain's CDR3 is CASSLPSPEQYF. CDR3 DNA sequence: TGCGCCAGCAGCTTGCCTAGCCCCGAGCAGTACTTC.

This chain links TRBV2 with TRBJ1-1, with TRBD1 matching 7 bases. The trim removed 3 bases at V and 5 bases at J, leaving 0 bases unmatched. The CDR3 has 12 residues. Germline values: CDR1 SNHLY, CDR2 FYNNEI. DNA of the CDR3: TGTGCCAGCAGTGACAGGGGGACTGAAGCTTTCTTT. It encodes CASSDRGTEAFF.

V usage is TRBV3-1 (or the pseudogene TRBV3-2) and J usage is TRBJ1-2; a possible D gene is TRBD1 (6 bases). Trimming left V 1 base short and J 6 bases short, with 12 bases between. The CDR3 has 14 residues. The germline CDR1 and CDR2 sequences are LGHDT and YNNKEL (reference sequence). The CDR3 DNA is TGTGCCAGCAGCCAAGGAGGGGGGAAGGATGGCTACACCTTC. Encoded protein: CASSQGGGKDGYTF.